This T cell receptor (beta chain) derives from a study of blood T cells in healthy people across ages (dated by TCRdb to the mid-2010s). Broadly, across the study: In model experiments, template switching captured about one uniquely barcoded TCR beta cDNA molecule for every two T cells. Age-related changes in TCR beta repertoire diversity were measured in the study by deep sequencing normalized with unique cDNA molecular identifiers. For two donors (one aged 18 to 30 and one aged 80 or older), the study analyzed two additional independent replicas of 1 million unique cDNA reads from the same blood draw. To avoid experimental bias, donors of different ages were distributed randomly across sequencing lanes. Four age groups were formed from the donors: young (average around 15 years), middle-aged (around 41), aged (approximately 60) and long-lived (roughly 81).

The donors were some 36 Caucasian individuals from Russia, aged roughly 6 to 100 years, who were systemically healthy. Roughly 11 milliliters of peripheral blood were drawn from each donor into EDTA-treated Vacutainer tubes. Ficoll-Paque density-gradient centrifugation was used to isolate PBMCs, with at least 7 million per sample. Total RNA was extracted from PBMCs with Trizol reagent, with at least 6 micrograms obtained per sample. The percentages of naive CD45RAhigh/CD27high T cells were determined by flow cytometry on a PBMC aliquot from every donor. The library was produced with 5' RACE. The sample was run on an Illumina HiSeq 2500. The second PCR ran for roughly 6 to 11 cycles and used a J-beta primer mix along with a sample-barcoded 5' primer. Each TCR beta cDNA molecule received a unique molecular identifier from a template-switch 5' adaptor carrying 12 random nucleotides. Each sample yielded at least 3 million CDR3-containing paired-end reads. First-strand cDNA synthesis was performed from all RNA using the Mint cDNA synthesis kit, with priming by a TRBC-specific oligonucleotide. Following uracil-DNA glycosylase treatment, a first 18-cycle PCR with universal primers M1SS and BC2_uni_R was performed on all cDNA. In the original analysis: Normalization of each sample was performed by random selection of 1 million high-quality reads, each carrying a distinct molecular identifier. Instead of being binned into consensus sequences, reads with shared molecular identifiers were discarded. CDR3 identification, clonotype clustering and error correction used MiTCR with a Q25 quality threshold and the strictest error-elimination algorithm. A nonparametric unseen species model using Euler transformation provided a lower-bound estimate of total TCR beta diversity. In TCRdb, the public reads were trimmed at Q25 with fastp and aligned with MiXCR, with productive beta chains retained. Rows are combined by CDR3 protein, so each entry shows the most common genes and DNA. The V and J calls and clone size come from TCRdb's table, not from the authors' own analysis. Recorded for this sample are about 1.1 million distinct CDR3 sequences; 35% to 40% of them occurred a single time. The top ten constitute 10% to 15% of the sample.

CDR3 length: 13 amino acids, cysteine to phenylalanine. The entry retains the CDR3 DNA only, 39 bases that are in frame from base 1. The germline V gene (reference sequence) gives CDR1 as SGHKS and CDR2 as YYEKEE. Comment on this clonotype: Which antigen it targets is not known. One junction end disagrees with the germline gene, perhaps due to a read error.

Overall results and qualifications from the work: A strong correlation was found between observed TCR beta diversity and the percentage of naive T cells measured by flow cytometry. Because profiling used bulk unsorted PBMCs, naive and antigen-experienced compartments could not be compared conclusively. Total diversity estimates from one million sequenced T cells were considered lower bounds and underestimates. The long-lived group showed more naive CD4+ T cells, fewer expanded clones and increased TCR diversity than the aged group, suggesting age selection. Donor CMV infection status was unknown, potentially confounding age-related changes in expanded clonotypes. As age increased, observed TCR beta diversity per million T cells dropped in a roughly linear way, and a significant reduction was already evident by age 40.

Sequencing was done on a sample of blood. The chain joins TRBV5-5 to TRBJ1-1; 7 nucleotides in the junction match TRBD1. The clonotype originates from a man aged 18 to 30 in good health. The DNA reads TGTGCCTGCAGCTTAGGACAGGCGGGGGAAGCTTTCTTT. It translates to CACSLGQAGEAFF.